This paragraph reports one TCR beta chain. Germline-derived CDR1 and CDR2 are SGHRS and YFSETQ. This CDR3 contains 20 residues. The V and J ends lost 1 base and 7 bases, in that order; junction bases with no gene match: 18. Produced via immunoSEQ multiplex PCR; TCRdb's table is partial and in-frame only. Of some 130,000 clones listed, around 86% are singletons. The sample comes from a study of blood T cell repertoires in COVID-19. Study summary: COVID-19 samples, acute and convalescent, were from the United States, Italy and Spain.

A Seattle source enrolled patients during active infection and followed them longitudinally. The sample taken for sequencing was peripheral blood. V gene TRBV5-1 combines with J gene TRBJ2-2; 11 nucleotides align to TRBD1. The clonotype comes from a woman in her seventies with COVID-19, enrolled during active disease. CDR3 in amino acids: CASSLPLLNPTGQGDGELFF. Written as DNA, the CDR3 is TGCGCCAGCAGCTTGCCCCTACTAAACCCTACGGGACAGGGGGACGGGGAGCTGTTTTTT.